The 20 T cell receptor beta chains below come from one sample, sequenced in a study of blood T cell repertoires in COVID-19. The repertoire was sequenced with immunoSEQ multiplex PCR; TCRdb's copy has only in-frame clones and lacks some. In the table there are 75,000 to 100,000 clones, around nine tenths of which are singletons. The source material was peripheral blood. All receptors derive from a human donor in a cohort sampled during active COVID-19.

The chain uses TRBV5-1 and TRBJ2-1; 9 bases match TRBD2. Germline V gene lookup returns CDR1 SGHRS and CDR2 YFSETQ. J lost 6 bases, V lost 0 bases, and 4 bases had no gene match. The CDR3 length is 15 residues. The CDR3 sequence: CASSLDGGRANEQFF. DNA of the CDR3: TGCGCCAGCAGCTTGGATGGCGGGAGGGCCAATGAGCAGTTCTTC. The full variable domain, completed using reference TRBV5-1 and TRBJ2-1, is KAGVTQTPRYLIKTRGQQVTLSCSPISGHRSVSWYQQTPGQGLQFLFEYFSETQRNKGNFPGRFSGRQFSNSRSEMNVSTLELGDSALYLCASSLDGGRANEQFFGPGTRLTVL.

V is TRBV9 and J is TRBJ1-4, with unresolved D. Deletions cut 3 bases from V and 0 bases from J, with 9 bases between. Germline V gene data show CDR1 as SGDLS and CDR2 as YYNGEE. This CDR3 is 15 amino acids long. In DNA form, the CDR3 reads TGTGCCAGCAGCGCCGAGATGGCAACTAATGAAAAACTGTTTTTT. Protein sequence: CASSAEMATNEKLFF.

DNA for the CDR3: TGTGCCAGCAGTTTTCAGGGGGCGGGCTATGGCTACACCTTC. The encoded protein is CASSFQGAGYGYTF. This chain connects TRBV28 to TRBJ1-2; 8 positions match TRBD1. The CDR3 length is 14 residues. The V segment lost 3 bases and the J segment 4 bases; nucleotides outside the gene matches: 4. The V gene's germline CDR1 is MDHEN and CDR2 SYDVKM.

The chain combines TRBV28 with TRBJ1-1, with 7 bases aligning to TRBD1. V shed 5 bases, J shed 1 base, and the junction held 7 bases outside the gene matches. The length of the CDR3 is 15 residues. CDR1 and CDR2 (germline): MDHEN, SYDVKM. CDR3 region: CASSPSRTGNTEAFF. The CDR3 nucleotides read TGTGCCAGCAGTCCATCTCGGACAGGGAACACTGAAGCTTTCTTT. The full variable domain, with the rest looked up from reference TRBV28 and TRBJ1-1, is DVKVTQSSRYLVKRTGEKVFLECVQDMDHENMFWYRQDPGLGLRLIYFSYDVKMKEKGDIPEGYSVSREKKERFSLILESASTNQTSMYLCASSPSRTGNTEAFFGQGTRLTVV.

This clone was counted between two and nine times. This chain uses TRBV7-8 with TRBJ1-6; possible D gene TRBD1, 5 bases. The CDR3 has 15 residues. The V gene lost 5 bases and the J gene lost 3 bases, with 11 bases spanning the gap. Germline V gene sequence: CDR1 SGHVS, CDR2 FQNEAQ. The CDR3 reads CASSPQGSYNSPLHF. Written as DNA, the CDR3 is TGTGCCAGCAGCCCCCAGGGCAGCTATAATTCACCCCTCCACTTT.

J is TRBJ2-1 and V is TRBV2, with 10 positions matching TRBD1. The ends lost 8 bases at V and 1 base at J; junction bases unmatched: 5. The CDR3 is 15 amino acids. The germline V gene encodes CDR1 SNHLY and CDR2 FYNNEI. CDR3 nucleotides: TGTGCCAGCGGGGAGGACAGGGGGTCCTACAATGAGCAGTTCTTC. Protein product: CASGEDRGSYNEQFF.

The J gene is TRBJ1-1, the V gene TRBV10-3; weak D call: TRBD1 (5 bases). Germline V gene sequence: CDR1 ENHRY, CDR2 SYGVKD. Trimming removed 6 bases from V and 7 bases from J, with 12 bases in between. This CDR3 spans 12 amino acids. The CDR3 spells CAISPTDSEAFF. The CDR3 DNA reads as TGTGCCATCAGCCCTACTGACAGTGAAGCTTTCTTT.

The V gene is TRBV10-2, the J gene TRBJ1-1; D is unclear. The CDR3 consists of 13 residues. The V gene's germline CDR1 is WSHSY and CDR2 SAAADI. The V gene lost 2 bases and the J gene lost 0 bases, with 4 bases spanning the gap. In nucleotides, the CDR3 is TGCGCCAGCAGTGAGCAATTGAACACTGAAGCTTTCTTT. It codes for CASSEQLNTEAFF.

The rearrangement links TRBV29-1 to TRBJ2-1; TRBD2 matches 9 bases. The CDR3 spans 15 residues. After removal of 2 bases from V and 4 bases from J, the junction contained 6 bases not matched to a gene. Germline V gene lookup returns CDR1 SQVTM and CDR2 ANQGSEA. CDR3 nucleotide sequence: TGCAGCGTTGAATTTCCGGGACTAGCTTACAATGAGCAGTTCTTC. This translates into CSVEFPGLAYNEQFF.

This clone was picked up one time. The CDR3 spells CASSLSREQFF. CDR3 sequence (DNA): TGTGCCAGCAGCTTAAGCCGTGAGCAGTTCTTC. The V gene is TRBV7-2, the J gene TRBJ2-1; D is ambiguous. Germline V gene data show CDR1 as SGHTA and CDR2 as FQGNSA. Trimming shortened V by 2 bases and J by 9 bases, and 5 bases separated the two germline ends. The CDR3 length is 11 residues.

The chain is built from TRBV6-1 and TRBJ2-7; 10 positions match TRBD1. This CDR3 comprises 15 residues. With V trimmed by 4 bases and J by 4 bases, 7 bases remained unmatched. CDR1 and CDR2 (germline): MNHNS, SASEGT. The CDR3: CASSAAGQGTYEQYF. CDR3 bases: TGTGCCAGCAGTGCAGCGGGACAGGGGACTTACGAGCAGTACTTC.

The chain links TRBV5-4 to TRBJ2-1; 8 bases fit TRBD2. CDR3 length: 15 residues. V gave up 1 base and J gave up 6 bases; unmatched junction bases: 6. Germline lookup yields CDR1 SGHNT and CDR2 YYREEE (reference sequence). The CDR3 DNA sequence: TGTGCCAGCAGCTTGACGGGGGGGGCCTTCAATGAGCAGTTCTTC. Protein product: CASSLTGGAFNEQFF.

J is TRBJ2-5 and V is TRBV5-5, with D tentatively TRBD2 (5 bases). This CDR3 region has 16 residues. Germline CDR1 SGHKS, CDR2 YYEKEE (reference sequence). Deletions cut 3 bases from V and 5 bases from J, with 20 bases between. The CDR3 DNA follows: TGTGCCAGCAGCTCTCACGAGGGCGGGTATCCGGAGACCCAGTACTTC. Protein sequence: CASSSHEGGYPETQYF.

This rearrangement joins TRBV7-8 to TRBJ2-7; 9 bases are shared with TRBD1. With V trimmed by 4 bases and J by 1 base, 11 bases remained unmatched. The CDR3 sequence is 17 residues long. From germline, CDR1 is SGHVS and CDR2 FQNEAQ. The CDR3 nucleotides read TGTGCCAGCAGCTCCGCGCTCCGGGACAGGGCGTCCTACGAGCAGTACTTC. This gives the protein CASSSALRDRASYEQYF.

V is TRBV27 and J is TRBJ2-7; TRBD1 aligns across 9 bases. Trimming cost V 11 bases and J 2 bases; bases outside gene matches: 4. This CDR3 region has 12 residues. Germline-derived CDR1 and CDR2 are MNHEY and SMNVEV (reference sequence). In DNA, the CDR3 is TGTGCCTCGGGACAGGGCCCCTACGAGCAGTACTTC. Residues: CASGQGPYEQYF.

The chain is built from TRBV6-2 or TRBV6-3 and TRBJ1-1; 8 bases agree with TRBD1. V shed 4 bases and J 6 bases; nucleotides not matched to a gene: 7. The CDR3 is made up of 14 amino acids. From germline, CDR1 is MNHEY and CDR2 SVGEGT. The CDR3 nucleotides read TGTGCCAGCAGTTCGACAGGGGCCGTGGCTGAAGCTTTCTTT. Its protein is CASSSTGAVAEAFF.

This clone occurred once. The CDR3 reads CASSLSGTGELFF. In nucleotides, the CDR3 is TGTGCCAGCAGCTTGTCAGGCACCGGGGAGCTGTTTTTT. The chain employs TRBV5-6 and TRBJ2-2; D is undetermined. The CDR3 contains 13 residues. Trimming took 1 base from V and 4 from J, leaving 5 bases between them. CDR1 and CDR2 (germline): SGHDT, YYEEEE.

The rearrangement joins TRBV10-3 to TRBJ1-1; TRBD1 matches 9 bases. The CDR3 runs 16 residues. Germline assignment: CDR1 ENHRY and CDR2 SYGVKD. After removal of 4 bases from V and 1 base from J, the junction contained 7 bases not matched to a gene. CDR3 protein: CAISGSRDRANTEAFF. CDR3 coding DNA: TGTGCCATCAGTGGTAGCCGGGACAGGGCGAACACTGAAGCTTTCTTT.

The DNA of the CDR3 is TGTGCCAGCAGTTATGGACAGTCTGGAAACACCATATATTTT. Its protein is CASSYGQSGNTIYF. J is TRBJ1-3 and V is TRBV6-6; TRBD1 is a possible D gene (6 bases). CDR1 is MNHNY, CDR2 SVGAGI, per germline (reference sequence). This CDR3 is built from 14 residues. V was trimmed by 3 bases and J by 1 base, leaving 7 bases between them.

The V and J genes are TRBV2 and TRBJ1-2, with 7 bases matching TRBD1. V was pared by 6 bases and J by 7 bases, with 14 bases of the junction left unmatched. CDR3 size: 15 residues. Germline loops: CDR1 SNHLY, CDR2 FYNNEI. CDR3 residues: CASSAEIDRVGGYTF. CDR3 sequence (DNA): TGTGCCAGCAGCGCCGAGATTGACAGGGTGGGTGGCTACACCTTC.